The 10 T cell receptor beta chains in this list originate from one sample, sequenced in a study of technical replicates of blood from several donors. Sequencing was performed with immunoSEQ multiplex PCR; in TCRdb, only in-frame clones are kept and a portion is missing. The sample consists of 60,000 to 65,000 clones, around 86% of them appearing once. The sequenced sample consisted of PBMCs. The receptors stem from a human donor in good health. Some clones in this sample may be carry-over from other donors' samples.

This chain links TRBV7-2 with TRBJ2-3, with TRBD1 matching 10 bases. V lost 5 bases, J lost 4 bases, and 3 bases stayed unmatched. The CDR3 consists of 14 residues. Germline V CDR1 and CDR2: SGHTA, FQGNSA. CDR3 loop: CASSPGTGADTQYF. CDR3 sequence (DNA): TGTGCCAGCAGCCCTGGGACAGGGGCAGATACGCAGTATTTT.

The chain couples TRBV30 to TRBJ1-1, with 7 bases fitting TRBD1. J lost 6 bases, V lost 0 bases, and 1 base had no gene match. CDR1 GTSNPN and CDR2 SVGIG come from the germline V gene (reference sequence). The CDR3 sequence is 12 residues long. The CDR3 region is CAWSVGTAEAFF. DNA of the CDR3: TGTGCCTGGAGTGTAGGGACAGCTGAAGCTTTCTTT.

The CDR3 coding sequence is TGTCGAGGCAGGGGGCAGTGGGAGCAGTACTTC. As protein: CRGRGQWEQYF. This sequence joins TRBV21-1 and TRBJ2-7; TRBD1 is the table's D call, not checked against the DNA. TRBV21-1 is termed a pseudogene. The CDR3 extends over 11 amino acids.

The V and J genes are TRBV2 and TRBJ1-2; perhaps TRBD1 as D (5 bases). V shed 8 bases and J shed 3 bases, with 13 bases lying between them. The CDR3 extends over 13 amino acids. Per the germline V gene, CDR1 is SNHLY and CDR2 is FYNNEI. In DNA form, the CDR3 reads TGTGCCAGCCGAGTGACAGTCTACTATGGCTACACCTTC. It specifies CASRVTVYYGYTF.

This chain's CDR3 is CASSAGQSGANVLTF. The CDR3 DNA follows: TGCGCCAGCAGCGCGGGACAGTCTGGGGCCAACGTCCTGACTTTC. The chain joins TRBV5-1 to TRBJ2-6; possible D gene TRBD1, 7 bases. This CDR3 region has 15 residues. The germline V and J ends were trimmed by 4 bases and 1 base, with 9 bases remaining between them. Germline V gene data show CDR1 as SGHRS and CDR2 as YFSETQ.

This chain connects TRBV5-4 to TRBJ2-1; no firm D call. Trimming removed 4 bases at V and 0 bases at J, with 11 bases between. The CDR3 consists of 15 residues. Per germline, CDR1 SGHNT and CDR2 YYREEE (reference sequence). CDR3 region: CASSKSVYSYNEQFF. CDR3 DNA sequence: TGTGCCAGCAGCAAGAGCGTTTACTCCTACAATGAGCAGTTCTTC. Together with reference TRBV5-4 and TRBJ2-1, the CDR3 gives the full variable domain: ETGVTQSPTHLIKTRGQQVTLRCSSQSGHNTVSWYQQALGQGPQFIFQYYREEENGRGNFPPRFSGLQFPNYSSELNVNALELDDSALYLCASSKSVYSYNEQFFGPGTRLTVL.

The chain joins TRBV29-1 to TRBJ1-1; 8 bases are shared with TRBD1. This CDR3 is built from 12 residues. After removal of 4 bases from V and 6 bases from J, the junction contained 4 bases not matched to a gene. Germline V gene data show CDR1 as SQVTM and CDR2 as ANQGSEA. Here the CDR3 DNA reads TGCAGCGTTGCGAACAGGGGGGCTGAAGCTTTCTTT. It specifies CSVANRGAEAFF.

This clone was observed a single time. The gene calls are TRBV5-1 and TRBJ1-4; 8 nucleotides align to TRBD1. CDR1 and CDR2 from the germline V gene are SGHRS and YFSETQ. This CDR3 is built from 15 residues. The trim removed 4 bases at V and 5 bases at J, leaving 7 bases unmatched. The CDR3 is CASSLAGQGNEKLFF. The CDR3 DNA is TGCGCCAGCAGCCTGGCCGGACAGGGCAATGAAAAACTGTTTTTT.

The rearrangement uses TRBV19 and TRBJ1-5; no clear D. Trimming removed 3 bases from V and 2 bases from J, with 14 bases in between. There are 16 residues in the CDR3. Germline V gene data show CDR1 as LNHDA and CDR2 as SQIVND (reference sequence). CDR3 in amino acids: CASSIYHLAGNQPQHF. In nucleotides, the CDR3 is TGTGCCAGTAGTATTTATCATCTCGCGGGCAATCAGCCCCAGCATTTT.

The chain recombines TRBV6-4 with TRBJ2-7; 9 bases agree with TRBD2. V was pared by 2 bases and J by 6 bases, with 8 bases of the junction left unmatched. This CDR3 is 15 amino acids long. Germline V gives CDR1 MRHNA, CDR2 SNTAGT. CDR3: CASSDGAGGPCEQYF. The CDR3 bases are TGTGCCAGCAGTGACGGGGCGGGAGGGCCGTGCGAGCAGTACTTC.